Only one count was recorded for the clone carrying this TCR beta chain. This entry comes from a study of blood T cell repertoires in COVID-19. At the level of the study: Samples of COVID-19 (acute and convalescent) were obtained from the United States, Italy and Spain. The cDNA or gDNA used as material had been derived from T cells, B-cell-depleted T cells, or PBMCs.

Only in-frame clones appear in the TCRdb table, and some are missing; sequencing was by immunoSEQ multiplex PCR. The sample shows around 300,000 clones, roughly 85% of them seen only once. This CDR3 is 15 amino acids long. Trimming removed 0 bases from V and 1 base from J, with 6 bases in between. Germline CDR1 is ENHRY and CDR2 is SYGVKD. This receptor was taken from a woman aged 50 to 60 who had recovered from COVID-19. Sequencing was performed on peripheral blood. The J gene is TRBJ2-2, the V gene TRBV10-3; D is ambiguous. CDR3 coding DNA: TGTGCCATCAGTGAGTCGTTCTTGAACACCGGGGAGCTGTTTTTT. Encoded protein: CAISESFLNTGELFF.